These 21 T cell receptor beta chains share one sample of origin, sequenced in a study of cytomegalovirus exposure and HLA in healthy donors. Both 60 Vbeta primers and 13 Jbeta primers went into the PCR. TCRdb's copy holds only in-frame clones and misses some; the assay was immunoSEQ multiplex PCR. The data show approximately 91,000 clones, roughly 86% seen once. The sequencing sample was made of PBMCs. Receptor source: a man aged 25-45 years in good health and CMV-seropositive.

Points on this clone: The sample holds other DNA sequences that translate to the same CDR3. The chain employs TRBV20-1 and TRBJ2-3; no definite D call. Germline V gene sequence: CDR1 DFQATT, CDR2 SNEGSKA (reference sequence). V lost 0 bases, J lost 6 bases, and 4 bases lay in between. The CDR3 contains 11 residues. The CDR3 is CSARDRDTQYF. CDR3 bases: TGCAGTGCTAGAGATCGTGATACGCAGTATTTT.

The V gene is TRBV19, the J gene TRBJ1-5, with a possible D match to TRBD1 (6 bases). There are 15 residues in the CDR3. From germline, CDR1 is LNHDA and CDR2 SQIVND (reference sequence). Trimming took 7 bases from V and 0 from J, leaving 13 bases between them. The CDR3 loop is CASKIGGNSNQPQHF. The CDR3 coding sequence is TGTGCCAGTAAAATAGGGGGAAATAGCAATCAGCCCCAGCATTTT.

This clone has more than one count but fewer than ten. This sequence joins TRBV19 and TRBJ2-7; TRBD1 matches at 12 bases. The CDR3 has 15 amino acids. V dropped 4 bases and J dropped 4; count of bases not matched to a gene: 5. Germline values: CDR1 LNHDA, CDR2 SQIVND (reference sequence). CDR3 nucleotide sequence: TGTGCCAGTAGTACGGGGACAGGGGGCTTATACGAGCAGTACTTC. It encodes CASSTGTGGLYEQYF.

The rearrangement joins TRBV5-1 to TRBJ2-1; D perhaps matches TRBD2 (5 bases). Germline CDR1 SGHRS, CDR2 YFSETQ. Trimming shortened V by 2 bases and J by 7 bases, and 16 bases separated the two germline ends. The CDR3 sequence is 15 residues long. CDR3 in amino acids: CASSFGLALTNEQFF. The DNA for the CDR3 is TGCGCCAGCAGCTTTGGGCTAGCTCTTACAAATGAGCAGTTCTTC.

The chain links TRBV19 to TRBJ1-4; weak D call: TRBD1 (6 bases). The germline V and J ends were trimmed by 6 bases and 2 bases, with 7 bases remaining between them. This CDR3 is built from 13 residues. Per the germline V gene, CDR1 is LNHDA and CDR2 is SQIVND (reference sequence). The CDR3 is CASRRGTNEKLFF. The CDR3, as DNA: TGTGCCAGTAGAAGGGGGACTAATGAAAAACTGTTTTTT.

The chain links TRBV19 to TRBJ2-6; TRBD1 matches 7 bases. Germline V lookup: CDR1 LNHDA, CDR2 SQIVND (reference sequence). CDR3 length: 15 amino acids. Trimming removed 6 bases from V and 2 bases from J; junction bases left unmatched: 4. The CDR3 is CASRKDRAGANVLTF. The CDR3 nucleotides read TGTGCCAGTAGGAAAGACAGGGCTGGGGCCAACGTCCTGACTTTC.

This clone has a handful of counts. CDR3: CASSPRDSRVDTQYF. The CDR3, as DNA: TGTGCCAGCAGCCCCCGGGACAGTCGGGTAGATACGCAGTATTTT. This chain joins TRBV11-2 and TRBJ2-3, with 7 bases that match TRBD1. Germline V gene lookup returns CDR1 SGHAT and CDR2 FQNNGV. Unmatched junction bases numbered 10, after V lost 5 bases and J lost 5 bases. CDR3 length equals 15 residues. Supplemented by reference TRBV11-2 and TRBJ2-3, the full variable domain reads EAGVAQSPRYKIIEKRQSVAFWCNPISGHATLYWYQQILGQGPKLLIQFQNNGVVDDSQLPKDRFSAERLKGVDSTLKIQPAKLEDSAVYLCASSPRDSRVDTQYFGPGTRLTVL.

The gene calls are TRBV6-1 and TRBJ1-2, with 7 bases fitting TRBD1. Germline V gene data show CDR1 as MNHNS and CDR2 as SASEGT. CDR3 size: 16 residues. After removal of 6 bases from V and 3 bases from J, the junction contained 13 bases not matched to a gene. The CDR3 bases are TGTGCCAGCAGGGAATTGGGACAGCTGACCTACTATGGCTACACCTTC. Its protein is CASRELGQLTYYGYTF.

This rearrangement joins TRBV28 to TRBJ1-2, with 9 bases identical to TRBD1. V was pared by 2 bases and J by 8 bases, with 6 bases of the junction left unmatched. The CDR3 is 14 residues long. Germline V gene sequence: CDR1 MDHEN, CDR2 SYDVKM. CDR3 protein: CASSLTNRGLGYTF. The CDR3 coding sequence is TGTGCCAGCAGTTTAACAAACAGGGGGCTCGGCTACACCTTC.

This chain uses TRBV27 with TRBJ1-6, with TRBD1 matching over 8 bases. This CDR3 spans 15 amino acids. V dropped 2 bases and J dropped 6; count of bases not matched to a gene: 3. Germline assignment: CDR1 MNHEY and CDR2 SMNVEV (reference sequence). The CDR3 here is CASSLGDRFNSPLHF. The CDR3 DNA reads TGTGCCAGCAGTTTAGGGGACAGGTTTAATTCACCCCTCCACTTT.

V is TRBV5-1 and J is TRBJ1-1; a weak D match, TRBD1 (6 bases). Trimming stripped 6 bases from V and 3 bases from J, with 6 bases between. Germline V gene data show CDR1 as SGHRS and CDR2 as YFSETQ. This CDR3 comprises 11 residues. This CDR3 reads CASTGDTEAFF. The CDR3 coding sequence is TGCGCCAGCACAGGGGACACTGAAGCTTTCTTT.

The CDR3 protein is CASRGRRSREQYF. The CDR3 nucleotides read TGTGCCAGCAGGGGGAGACGGTCCAGGGAGCAGTACTTC. The chain recombines TRBV6-5 with TRBJ2-7; maybe TRBD2 (5 bases). The germline V and J ends were trimmed by 6 bases and 7 bases, with 16 bases remaining between them. Germline CDR1 and CDR2: MNHEY and SVGAGI. The length of the CDR3 is 13 residues.

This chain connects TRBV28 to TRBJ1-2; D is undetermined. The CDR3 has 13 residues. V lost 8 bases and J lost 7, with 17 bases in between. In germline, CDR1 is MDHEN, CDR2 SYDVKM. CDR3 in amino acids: CASYKMRGGGYTF. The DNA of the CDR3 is TGTGCCAGCTATAAAATGCGTGGAGGTGGCTACACCTTC.

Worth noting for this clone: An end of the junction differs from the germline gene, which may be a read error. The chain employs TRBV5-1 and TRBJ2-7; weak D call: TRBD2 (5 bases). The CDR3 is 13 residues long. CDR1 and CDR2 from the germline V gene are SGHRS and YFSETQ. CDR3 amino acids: CASSLVAGYEQYF. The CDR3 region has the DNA TGCGCCAGCAGCTTGGTTGCGGGCTACGAGCAGTACTTT. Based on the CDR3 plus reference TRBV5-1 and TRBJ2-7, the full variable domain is KAGVTQTPRYLIKTRGQQVTLSCSPISGHRSVSWYQQTPGQGLQFLFEYFSETQRNKGNFPGRFSGRQFSNSRSEMNVSTLELGDSALYLCASSLVAGYEQYFGPGTRLTVT.

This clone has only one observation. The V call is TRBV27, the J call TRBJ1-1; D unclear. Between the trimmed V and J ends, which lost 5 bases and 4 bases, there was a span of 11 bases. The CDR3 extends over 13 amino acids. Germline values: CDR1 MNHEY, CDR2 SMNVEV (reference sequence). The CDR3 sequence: CASSQDSGTEAFF. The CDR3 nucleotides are TGTGCCAGCAGTCAAGACTCGGGCACTGAAGCTTTCTTT.

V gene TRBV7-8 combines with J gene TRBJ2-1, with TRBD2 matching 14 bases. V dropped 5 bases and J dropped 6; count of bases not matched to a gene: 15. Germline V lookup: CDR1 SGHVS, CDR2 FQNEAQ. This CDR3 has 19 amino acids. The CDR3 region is CASSLRTSGRRATANEQFF. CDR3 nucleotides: TGTGCCAGCAGCCTGAGGACTAGCGGGAGGAGGGCGACAGCCAATGAGCAGTTCTTC.

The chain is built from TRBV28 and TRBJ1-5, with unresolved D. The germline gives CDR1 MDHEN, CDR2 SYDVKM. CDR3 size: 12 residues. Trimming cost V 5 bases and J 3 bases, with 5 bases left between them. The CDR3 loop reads CASSPFNQPQHF. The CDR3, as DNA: TGTGCCAGCAGTCCTTTCAATCAGCCCCAGCATTTT. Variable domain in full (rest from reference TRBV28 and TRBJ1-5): DVKVTQSSRYLVKRTGEKVFLECVQDMDHENMFWYRQDPGLGLRLIYFSYDVKMKEKGDIPEGYSVSREKKERFSLILESASTNQTSMYLCASSPFNQPQHFGDGTRLSIL.

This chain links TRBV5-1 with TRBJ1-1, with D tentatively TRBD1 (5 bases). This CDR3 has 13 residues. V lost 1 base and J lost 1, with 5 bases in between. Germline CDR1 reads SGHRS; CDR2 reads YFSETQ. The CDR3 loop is CASSLQGNTEAFF. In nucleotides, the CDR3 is TGCGCCAGCAGCTTGCAGGGGAACACTGAAGCTTTCTTT.

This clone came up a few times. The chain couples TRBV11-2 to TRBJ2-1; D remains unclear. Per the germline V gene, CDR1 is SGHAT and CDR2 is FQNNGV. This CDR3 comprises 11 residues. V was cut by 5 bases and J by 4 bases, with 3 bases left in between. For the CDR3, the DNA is TGTGCCAGCAGCCAGTACAATGAGCAGTTCTTC. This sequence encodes CASSQYNEQFF.

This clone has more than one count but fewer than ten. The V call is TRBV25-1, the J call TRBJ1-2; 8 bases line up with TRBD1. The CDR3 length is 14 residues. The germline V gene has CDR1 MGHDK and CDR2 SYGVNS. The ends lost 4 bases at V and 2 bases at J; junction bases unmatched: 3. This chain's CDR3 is CASSGTGSNYGYTF. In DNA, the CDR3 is TGTGCCAGCAGTGGGACAGGGTCGAACTATGGCTACACCTTC.

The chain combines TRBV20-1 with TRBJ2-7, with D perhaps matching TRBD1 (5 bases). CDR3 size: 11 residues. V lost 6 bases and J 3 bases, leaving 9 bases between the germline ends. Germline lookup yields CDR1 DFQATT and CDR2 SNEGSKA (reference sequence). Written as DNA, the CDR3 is TGCAGTGCGCGACAGTTCTACGAGCAGTACTTC. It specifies CSARQFYEQYF.